This T cell receptor (beta chain) was retrieved from a study of human T cells and chemical hapten exposure. Study-level information: Each week of the roughly 26-week study, patients had diphenylcyclopropenone applied to the scalp. Patch testing placed 0.01% DPC on the upper back, with readings at 6 days. Slight differences in pooled library volume were the main source of varying TCR yields across samples.

From germline, CDR1 is MNHNS and CDR2 SASEGT. V was clipped by 4 bases and J by 5 bases; unmatched bases: 7. The CDR3 is 15 residues long. The study's library attached unique molecular identifiers to single cDNA molecules. In TCRdb, the RACE reads were re-called with MiXCR into one record per CDR3 protein. The sample has 90,000 or so distinct CDR3 sequences; roughly a tenth are singletons. Specified time point: patch test 1, 2 weeks after DPC sensitization. Treatment here: therapeutic diphenylcyclopropenone sensitization with weekly scalp DPC. This clonotype was seen only a few times. Sample: whole blood, taken in connection with sensitization to the hapten diphenylcyclopropenone (DPC). The chain couples TRBV6-1 to TRBJ1-5; 8 bases align to TRBD1. This clonotype originated in a man aged 35-49 years with alopecia areata. Some clones in this sample may be carry-over from other donors' samples. The CDR3 here is CASSVDRGLHQPQHF. The CDR3 DNA sequence: TGTGCCAGCAGTGTCGACAGGGGTTTACATCAGCCCCAGCATTTT.